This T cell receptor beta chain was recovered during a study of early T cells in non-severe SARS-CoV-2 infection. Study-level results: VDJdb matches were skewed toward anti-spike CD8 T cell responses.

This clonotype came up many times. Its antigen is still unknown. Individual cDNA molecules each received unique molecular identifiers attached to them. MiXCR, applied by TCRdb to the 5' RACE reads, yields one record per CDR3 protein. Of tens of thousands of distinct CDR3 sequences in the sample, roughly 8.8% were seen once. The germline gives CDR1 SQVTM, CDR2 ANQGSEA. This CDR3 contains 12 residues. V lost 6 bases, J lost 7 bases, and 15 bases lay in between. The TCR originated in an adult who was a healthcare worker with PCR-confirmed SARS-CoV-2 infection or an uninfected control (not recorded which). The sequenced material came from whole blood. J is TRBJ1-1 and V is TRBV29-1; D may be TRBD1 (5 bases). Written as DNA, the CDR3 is TGCAGCGTCGCCCCCGGGGCCCTTGAAGCTTTCTTT. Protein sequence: CSVAPGALEAFF. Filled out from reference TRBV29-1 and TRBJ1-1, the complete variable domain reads SAVISQKPSRDICQRGTSLTIQCQVDSQVTMMFWYRQQPGQSLTLIATANQGSEATYESGFVIDKFPISRPNLTFSTLTVSNMSPEDSSIYLCSVAPGALEAFFGQGTRLTVV.